This paragraph covers one TCR beta chain sequence. The entry originates in a study of T cells in tumors after PD-1 blockade. Study summary: Patients received pembrolizumab 200 mg every 3 weeks or cemiplimab 350 mg every 2 weeks. Some patients also took daily vismodegib 150 mg during anti-PD-1 treatment.

Input was 616 ng to 6,004 ng of genomic DNA from tumor or blood. The germline CDR1 and CDR2 sequences are SGHVS and FQNEAQ. This CDR3 contains 16 residues. J was trimmed by 3 bases and V by 4 bases; bases with no gene match: 11. The repertoire was sequenced with immunoSEQ multiplex PCR; TCRdb's copy has only in-frame clones and lacks some. In the table there are tens of thousands of clones, approximately 80% of which are singletons. This sequence joins TRBV7-8 and TRBJ2-7, with 8 bases matching TRBD1. This TCR was sampled from a human donor with advanced basal cell or squamous cell carcinoma (not recorded which). Sequenced material: PBMCs, taken before anti-PD-1 therapy. The CDR3 region is CASSSTDREMFYEQYF. CDR3 sequence (DNA): TGTGCCAGCAGCTCTACGGACAGGGAAATGTTCTACGAGCAGTACTTC.